The 21 T cell receptor beta chains given below trace back to one sample, sequenced in a study of T cell changes during pregnancy in multiple sclerosis. The method was immunoSEQ multiplex PCR; TCRdb's version includes in-frame clones alone and lacks a portion of them. The repertoire consists of 70,000 to 95,000 clones, with approximately 94% occurring once and the leading ten covering around 2.2%. This specimen was peripheral blood, taken in the third trimester of pregnancy. The receptors were gathered from a female donor with multiple sclerosis, enrolled in a pregnancy study.

This chain connects TRBV28 to TRBJ1-2; 10 bases line up with TRBD1. The ends lost 6 bases at V and 7 bases at J; junction bases unmatched: 5. Per the germline V gene, CDR1 is MDHEN and CDR2 is SYDVKM. This CDR3 spans 13 amino acids. In DNA form, the CDR3 reads TGTGCCAGCAGGGGACAGGGGAAGAGTGGCTACACCTTC. Its protein is CASRGQGKSGYTF.

This chain links TRBV7-9 with TRBJ1-4, with TRBD1 matching over 8 bases. V lost 3 bases, J lost 6 bases, and 0 bases stayed unmatched. The CDR3 consists of 13 residues. CDR1 is SEHNR and CDR2 is FQNEAQ in the germline V gene (reference sequence). The CDR3 sequence is CASSLTGDEKLFF. In DNA, the CDR3 is TGTGCCAGCAGCTTGACAGGGGATGAAAAACTGTTTTTT.

The chain has TRBV5-1 and TRBJ1-1, with a weak D call TRBD1 (6 bases). The ends were cut back, 2 bases at V and 10 bases at J, with 15 bases in the middle. This CDR3 region has 13 residues. Germline lookup yields CDR1 SGHRS and CDR2 YFSETQ. The CDR3 region is CASSLPEQGLAFF. CDR3 DNA: TGCGCCAGCAGCTTACCCGAACAGGGCTTAGCTTTCTTT.

This clone was counted once. The rearrangement links TRBV4-1 to TRBJ2-7; 11 bases are shared with TRBD2. Germline CDR1 MGHRA, CDR2 YSYEKL. The V segment lost 2 bases and the J segment 3 bases; nucleotides outside the gene matches: 9. The CDR3 covers 17 residues. CDR3 coding DNA: TGCGCCAGCAGCCAATTCTCGACTAGCGGGAAAGACTACGAGCAGTACTTC. It specifies CASSQFSTSGKDYEQYF.

The chain joins TRBV5-1 to TRBJ1-1, with TRBD1 matching 11 bases. Trimming removed 5 bases from V and 5 bases from J; junction bases left unmatched: 2. This CDR3 contains 13 residues. Germline CDR1 reads SGHRS; CDR2 reads YFSETQ. The CDR3 sequence is CASRGDRGTEAFF. For the CDR3, the DNA is TGCGCCAGCAGGGGGGACAGGGGGACTGAAGCTTTCTTT.

The chain uses TRBV28 and TRBJ2-7, with TRBD2 matching 9 bases. The CDR3 runs 16 residues. The trim removed 11 bases at V and 0 bases at J, leaving 14 bases unmatched. Germline V gives CDR1 MDHEN, CDR2 SYDVKM. The CDR3 DNA reads as TGTGCCTGGGGTGAGTCAGCGGGAGGCAGCTCCTACGAGCAGTACTTC. Protein product: CAWGESAGGSSYEQYF.

This chain joins TRBV28 and TRBJ2-1, with 9 positions matching TRBD2. The germline CDR1 and CDR2 sequences are MDHEN and SYDVKM. The CDR3 covers 18 residues. Trimming took 5 bases from V and 3 from J; bases not matched to a gene: 14. The CDR3, as DNA: TGTGCCAGCAGTCCAGATCCCAGACTAGCGGAGGGCTACAATGAGCAGTTCTTC. It yields the protein CASSPDPRLAEGYNEQFF.

This sequence joins TRBV5-8 and TRBJ1-1; 8 bases align to TRBD1. The CDR3 is made up of 15 amino acids. V gave up 5 bases and J gave up 0 bases; unmatched junction bases: 6. Germline assignment: CDR1 SGHTS and CDR2 YDEGEE. CDR3 sequence reads: CASSPQGEMNTEAFF. The CDR3 nucleotides are TGTGCCAGCAGTCCACAGGGGGAAATGAACACTGAAGCTTTCTTT.

This chain links TRBV6-1 with TRBJ2-7; D remains unclear. The CDR3 loop spans 13 amino acids. CDR1 is MNHNS and CDR2 is SASEGT in the germline V gene. Trimming stripped 6 bases from V and 2 bases from J, with 11 bases between. DNA of the CDR3: TGTGCCAGCAGCTTCTATTTGGCCTACGAGCAGTACTTC. This sequence encodes CASSFYLAYEQYF.

The chain recombines TRBV6-5 with TRBJ1-1; possibly TRBD1 for D (6 bases). Per the germline V gene, CDR1 is MNHEY and CDR2 is SVGAGI. The ends were cut back, 9 bases at V and 5 bases at J, with 22 bases in the middle. The CDR3 sequence is 15 residues long. The CDR3 nucleotides read TGTGCCAGTGGCCCTAGGAGACAGGTATGGACTGAAGCTTTCTTT. Residues: CASGPRRQVWTEAFF.

The chain carries TRBV6-5 and TRBJ2-3, with D possibly being TRBD1 (6 bases). V was shortened by 8 bases and J by 3 bases, with 15 bases between the two germline ends. Germline V CDR1 and CDR2: MNHEY, SVGAGI. This CDR3 has 14 residues. The chain's CDR3 is CASGWGRGTDTQYF. The CDR3 nucleotides are TGTGCCAGCGGGTGGGGGCGCGGGACAGATACGCAGTATTTT.

The chain has TRBV27 and TRBJ2-1; TRBD1 agrees at 9 bases. With V trimmed by 7 bases and J by 15 bases, 19 bases remained unmatched. Per germline, CDR1 MNHEY and CDR2 SMNVEV (reference sequence). This CDR3 comprises 15 residues. The CDR3 loop is CASTPRLRDRESWFF. DNA of the CDR3: TGTGCCAGCACCCCCAGACTCCGGGACAGGGAAAGTTGGTTCTTC.

The V gene is TRBV6-1, the J gene TRBJ1-2, with D maybe TRBD1 (5 bases). The CDR3 is 14 residues long. Germline-derived CDR1 and CDR2 are MNHNS and SASEGT. V was clipped by 4 bases and J by 5 bases, with 14 bases between them. The CDR3 sequence is CASSGQQGIYGYTF. The CDR3 DNA reads as TGTGCCAGCAGTGGACAGCAGGGCATATATGGCTACACCTTC.

This clone was found many times. Other DNA sequences in the sample encode the same CDR3. The chain joins TRBV6-6 to TRBJ2-7, with TRBD1 matching over 7 bases. This CDR3 is built from 14 residues. V shed 3 bases, J shed 4 bases, and the junction held 6 bases outside the gene matches. CDR1 is MNHNY and CDR2 is SVGAGI in the germline V gene (reference sequence). The CDR3: CASSYGTADYEQYF. CDR3 bases: TGTGCCAGCAGTTATGGGACAGCTGATTACGAGCAGTACTTC.

This clone has a single count. The CDR3 region has the DNA TGTGCCAGCAGTTACTTTCGAGGACGGGGAGGCTACACCTTC. The encoded protein is CASSYFRGRGGYTF. The chain uses TRBV6-5 and TRBJ1-2; no definite D call. Per germline, CDR1 MNHEY and CDR2 SVGAGI. The CDR3 has 14 residues. Trimming shortened V by 1 base and J by 8 bases, and 14 bases separated the two germline ends.

The J gene is TRBJ2-7, the V gene TRBV11-1; D gene uncertain. V gave up 1 base and J gave up 3 bases, with 10 bases separating them. CDR3 length equals 14 residues. Germline CDR1 reads SGHAT; CDR2 reads FQDESV (reference sequence). CDR3 nucleotides: TGTGCCAGCAGCTTAGGCCAGGAAGTCTACGAGCAGTACTTC. Amino acids: CASSLGQEVYEQYF.

The V and J genes are TRBV18 and TRBJ1-5, with D uncertain. Germline V gene lookup returns CDR1 KGHSH and CDR2 LQKENI. V was clipped by 3 bases and J by 1 base, with 13 bases between them. The CDR3 is 16 residues long. The CDR3 bases are TGTGCCAGCTCACCGAGAGAACTAAGAAGCAATCAGCCCCAGCATTTT. Its protein product is CASSPRELRSNQPQHF.

This clone has just one count. The gene calls are TRBV27 and TRBJ2-1; TRBD2 is a possible D gene (5 bases). The V end lost 3 bases, the J end lost 6 bases, and 12 bases lay between the germline ends. In germline, CDR1 is MNHEY, CDR2 SMNVEV (reference sequence). This CDR3 comprises 14 residues. CDR3 amino acids: CASSFGGPINEQFF. Written as DNA, the CDR3 is TGTGCCAGCAGTTTCGGCGGGCCCATCAATGAGCAGTTCTTC.

This clone was found once. The CDR3: CASSDAQGAYEQFF. CDR3 DNA: TGTGCCAGCAGTGATGCGCAGGGGGCGTATGAGCAGTTCTTC. This chain joins TRBV2 and TRBJ2-1, with 8 nucleotides matching TRBD1. The CDR3 is made up of 14 amino acids. The germline V gene has CDR1 SNHLY and CDR2 FYNNEI. Trimming removed 3 bases from V and 8 bases from J; junction bases left unmatched: 6.

This rearrangement joins TRBV27 to TRBJ1-2; 7 bases agree with TRBD1. The CDR3 contains 15 residues. Germline trimming cut 1 base from V and 2 bases from J; bases unmatched to any gene: 4. The germline V gene encodes CDR1 MNHEY and CDR2 SMNVEV (reference sequence). This CDR3 reads CASSLLPGGNYGYTF. The CDR3, as DNA: TGTGCCAGCAGTTTATTACCAGGGGGAAACTATGGCTACACCTTC.

The rearrangement joins TRBV4-1 to TRBJ2-3; D ambiguous. The CDR3 spans 14 residues. Germline assignment: CDR1 MGHRA and CDR2 YSYEKL. V was pared by 2 bases and J by 0 bases, with 6 bases between. CDR3 loop: CASSQFLSTDTQYF. The CDR3 DNA reads as TGCGCCAGCAGCCAATTTCTAAGCACAGATACGCAGTATTTT.